These 11 T cell receptor beta chains were sequenced from one sample in a study of blood T cell repertoires in COVID-19. Sequencing was performed with immunoSEQ multiplex PCR; in TCRdb, only in-frame clones are kept and a portion is missing. In the table there are roughly 240,000 clones, around 84% of which are singletons. The material sequenced was peripheral blood. The receptors come from a man aged 35-49 years who had recovered from COVID-19.

The chain has TRBV13 and TRBJ2-7; tentative D call: TRBD2 (5 bases). This CDR3 has 16 residues. With 2 bases removed from V and 0 bases from J, the gap between germline ends came to 14 bases. Per the germline V gene, CDR1 is PRHDT and CDR2 is FYEKMQ (reference sequence). CDR3 sequence: CASSLLSGKDSYEQYF. DNA of the CDR3: TGTGCCAGCAGCTTATTATCCGGGAAGGACTCCTACGAGCAGTACTTC. The whole variable domain, filled in from reference TRBV13 and TRBJ2-7, reads AAGVIQSPRHLIKEKRETATLKCYPIPRHDTVYWYQQGPGQDPQFLISFYEKMQSDKGSIPDRFSAQQFSDYHSELNMSSLELGDSALYFCASSLLSGKDSYEQYFGPGTRLTVT.

The chain links TRBV5-4 to TRBJ2-2, with a possible D match to TRBD1 (6 bases). V was clipped by 2 bases and J by 3 bases, with 8 bases between them. The CDR3 covers 14 residues. Germline CDR1 reads SGHNT; CDR2 reads YYREEE (reference sequence). The chain's CDR3 is CASSFRGHTGELFF. CDR3 nucleotides: TGTGCCAGCAGCTTCAGGGGTCACACCGGGGAGCTGTTTTTT.

The chain uses TRBV9 and TRBJ2-7; D is perhaps TRBD2 (5 bases). Trimming removed 0 bases from V and 5 bases from J, with 12 bases in between. From germline, CDR1 is SGDLS and CDR2 YYNGEE. The CDR3 is 14 residues long. The chain's CDR3 is CASSVEVDSNEQYF. The CDR3 nucleotides read TGTGCCAGCAGCGTAGAAGTGGACTCTAACGAGCAGTACTTC.

The J gene is TRBJ1-5, the V gene TRBV6-1; D not certain. With 5 bases removed from V and 6 bases from J, the gap between germline ends came to 17 bases. CDR3 length: 15 amino acids. CDR1 is MNHNS, CDR2 SASEGT, per germline. CDR3 protein: CASSFRRPSSQPQHF. In DNA, the CDR3 is TGTGCCAGCAGTTTCCGGCGACCCTCTAGTCAGCCCCAGCATTTT.

The J gene is TRBJ2-1, the V gene TRBV6-5, with D perhaps matching TRBD2 (6 bases). The CDR3 runs 15 residues. Germline V lookup: CDR1 MNHEY, CDR2 SVGAGI. Trimming removed 7 bases from V and 3 bases from J, with 16 bases in between. CDR3 in amino acids: CASTRFLGGYNEQFF. The CDR3 coding sequence is TGTGCCAGCACCCGATTCCTCGGGGGCTACAATGAGCAGTTCTTC.

The rearrangement uses TRBV6-2 or TRBV6-3 and TRBJ2-5, with 7 bases fitting TRBD1. The CDR3 runs 16 residues. V trimming: 1 base; J trimming: 1 base; junction bases outside the gene matches: 6. Germline values: CDR1 MNHEY, CDR2 SVGEGT. The CDR3 protein is CASSYFDRDSQETQYF. CDR3 DNA: TGTGCCAGCAGTTACTTCGACCGGGACAGCCAAGAGACCCAGTACTTC.

V usage is TRBV4-3 and J usage is TRBJ1-3, with 7 bases lining up with TRBD1. There are 15 residues in the CDR3. CDR1 and CDR2 from the germline V gene are LGHNA and YSLEER. After removal of 2 bases from V and 2 bases from J, the junction contained 3 bases not matched to a gene. CDR3 sequence (DNA): TGCGCCAGCAGCCAAAACAGGGGTACTGGAAACACCATATATTTT. It specifies CASSQNRGTGNTIYF.

This clone was counted only a few times. The rearrangement links TRBV4-3 to TRBJ2-5, with D unclear. The CDR3 runs 14 residues. Trimming stripped 4 bases from V and 3 bases from J, with 12 bases between. CDR1 is LGHNA, CDR2 YSLEER, per germline. CDR3 region: CASSPLGSEETQYF. CDR3 bases: TGCGCCAGCAGCCCCCTAGGATCGGAAGAGACCCAGTACTTC.

The genes are TRBV12-3 or TRBV12-4 and TRBJ1-1; TRBD1 agrees at 9 bases. The CDR3 sequence is 12 residues long. After removal of 5 bases from V and 9 bases from J, the junction contained 4 bases not matched to a gene. The CDR3 is CASSRQGEQAFF. In DNA, the CDR3 is TGTGCCAGCAGTAGACAGGGGGAACAAGCTTTCTTT.

The V and J genes are TRBV5-5 and TRBJ1-2; D ambiguous. This CDR3 has 14 amino acids. Germline loops: CDR1 SGHKS, CDR2 YYEKEE (reference sequence). V was shortened by 4 bases and J by 8 bases, with 18 bases between the two germline ends. CDR3 sequence (DNA): TGTGCCAGCAGCCCCATGGCCCGGGCTAGCGGCTACACCTTC. Its protein product is CASSPMARASGYTF.

The J gene is TRBJ1-2, the V gene TRBV19, with TRBD1 as a possible D gene (6 bases). This CDR3 region has 16 residues. Trimming cost V 4 bases and J 3 bases, with 18 bases left between them. In germline, CDR1 is LNHDA, CDR2 SQIVND (reference sequence). The CDR3 protein is CASSTTSGKGDYGYTF. The CDR3 DNA sequence: TGTGCCAGTAGTACCACCTCCGGGAAGGGGGACTATGGCTACACCTTC.